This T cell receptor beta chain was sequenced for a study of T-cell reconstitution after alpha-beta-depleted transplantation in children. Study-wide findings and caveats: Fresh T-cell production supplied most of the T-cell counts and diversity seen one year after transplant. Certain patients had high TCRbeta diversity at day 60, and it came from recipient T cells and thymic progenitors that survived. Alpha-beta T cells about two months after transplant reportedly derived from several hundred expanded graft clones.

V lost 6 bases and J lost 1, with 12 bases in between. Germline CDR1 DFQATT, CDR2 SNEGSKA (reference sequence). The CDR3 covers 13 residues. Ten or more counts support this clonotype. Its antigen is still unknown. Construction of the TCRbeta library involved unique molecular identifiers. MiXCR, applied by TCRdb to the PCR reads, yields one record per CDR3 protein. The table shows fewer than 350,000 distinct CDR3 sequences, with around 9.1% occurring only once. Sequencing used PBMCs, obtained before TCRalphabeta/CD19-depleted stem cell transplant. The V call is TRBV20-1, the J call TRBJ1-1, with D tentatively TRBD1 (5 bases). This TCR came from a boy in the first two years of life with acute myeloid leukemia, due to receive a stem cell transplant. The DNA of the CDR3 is TGCAGTGCCAGCTCAGGGCGGAACACTGAAGCTTTCTTT. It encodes CSASSGRNTEAFF.